This T cell receptor beta chain stems from a study of blood T cell repertoires in COVID-19. The overall study: Samples came from the United States, Italy and Spain, spanning acute and convalescent COVID-19.

Germline values: CDR1 SGHDT, CDR2 YYEEEE. The CDR3 is made up of 15 amino acids. V was shortened by 3 bases and J by 5 bases, with 17 bases between the two germline ends. TCRdb's table, derived via immunoSEQ multiplex PCR, lists solely in-frame clones and lacks some. In the table there are about 200,000 clones, about nine tenths of which are singletons. The receptor's source is an older man with acute or convalescent COVID-19. Sample: peripheral blood. The V gene is TRBV5-6, the J gene TRBJ2-5, with D possibly matching TRBD2 (5 bases). The chain's CDR3 is CASSSPLLSGETQYF. The CDR3 region has the DNA TGTGCCAGCAGCTCACCTCTACTGTCGGGGGAGACCCAGTACTTC. The entire variable domain, with the rest obtained from reference TRBV5-6 and TRBJ2-5, is as follows: DAGVTQSPTHLIKTRGQQVTLRCSPKSGHDTVSWYQQALGQGPQFIFQYYEEEERQRGNFPDRFSGHQFPNYSSELNVNALLLGDSALYLCASSSPLLSGETQYFGPGTRLLVL.